This is a list of T cell receptor beta chains from one sample in a study of human T cells and chemical hapten exposure. MiXCR, run by TCRdb on the RACE reads, gives a single entry per CDR3 protein. Of around 350,000 distinct CDR3 sequences in the sample, 4.5% to 5.5% were seen once. Sequencing was performed on whole blood, taken in connection with sensitization to the hapten diphenylcyclopropenone (DPC). These TCRs come from a woman aged 18-29 years with alopecia areata. Some clones in this sample may be carry-over from other donors' samples. The CDR3 runs from the conserved cysteine through the conserved F or W. Fields, in order: CDR3 length, clone size, V gene, D gene, J gene, CDR3 protein, CDR3 DNA. A D gene is named only where the DNA matches it firmly. The size field is filled for only some rows; it gives once, few, many or a size class.

cdr3_length: 12
clone_size: few
v_call: TRBV5-4
d_call: TRBD2
j_call: TRBJ2-3
cdr3_aa: CASSLGAGFQYF
cdr3_nt: TGTGCCAGCAGCTTGGGAGCGGGGTTCCAGTATTTT

cdr3_length: 15
clone_size: -
v_call: TRBV11-3
d_call: TRBD1
j_call: TRBJ2-7
cdr3_aa: CASSSGQGVSYEQYF
cdr3_nt: TGTGCCAGCAGCTCGGGACAGGGGGTGTCCTACGAGCAGTACTTC

cdr3_length: 13
clone_size: many
v_call: TRBV5-6
d_call: -
j_call: TRBJ1-2
cdr3_aa: CASSLQAAYGYTF
cdr3_nt: TGTGCCAGCAGCTTACAGGCGGCCTATGGCTACACCTTC

cdr3_length: 15
clone_size: -
v_call: TRBV18
d_call: TRBD1
j_call: TRBJ2-7
cdr3_aa: CASSPSVQGVNEQYF
cdr3_nt: TGTGCCAGCTCACCATCAGTGCAGGGGGTCAACGAGCAGTACTTC

cdr3_length: 13
clone_size: -
v_call: TRBV10-2
d_call: -
j_call: TRBJ2-1
cdr3_aa: CASSESKWDEQFF
cdr3_nt: TGCGCCAGCAGTGAGTCGAAATGGGATGAGCAGTTCTTC

cdr3_length: 14
clone_size: -
v_call: TRBV5-1
d_call: TRBD1
j_call: TRBJ1-2
cdr3_aa: CASSSGTGDYGYTF
cdr3_nt: TGCGCCAGCAGCTCCGGGACAGGGGACTATGGCTACACCTTC

cdr3_length: 11
clone_size: many
v_call: TRBV25-1
d_call: -
j_call: TRBJ2-7
cdr3_aa: CASSQAFEQYF
cdr3_nt: TGTGCCAGCAGTCAGGCTTTCGAGCAGTACTTC

cdr3_length: 13
clone_size: many
v_call: TRBV29-1
d_call: TRBD1
j_call: TRBJ1-1
cdr3_aa: CSIITGDITEAFF
cdr3_nt: TGCAGCATAATCACAGGGGACATCACTGAAGCTTTCTTT

cdr3_length: 14
clone_size: many
v_call: TRBV6-6
d_call: -
j_call: TRBJ1-1
cdr3_aa: CASSLDSSNTEAFF
cdr3_nt: TGTGCCAGCAGTCTGGACAGCTCGAACACTGAAGCTTTCTTT

cdr3_length: 15
clone_size: few
v_call: TRBV5-6
d_call: -
j_call: TRBJ2-3
cdr3_aa: CASSWPWGDSDTQYF
cdr3_nt: TGTGCCAGCAGCTGGCCCTGGGGGGACTCAGATACGCAGTATTTT

cdr3_length: 12
clone_size: -
v_call: TRBV7-9
d_call: -
j_call: TRBJ1-4
cdr3_aa: CASSSRWEKLFF
cdr3_nt: TGTGCCAGCAGCTCGAGGTGGGAAAAACTGTTTTTT

cdr3_length: 13
clone_size: many
v_call: TRBV12-3/TRBV12-4
d_call: -
j_call: TRBJ1-5
cdr3_aa: CASKGTVNQPQHF
cdr3_nt: TGTGCCAGCAAGGGGACGGTGAATCAGCCCCAGCATTTT

cdr3_length: 13
clone_size: many
v_call: TRBV11-2
d_call: TRBD1
j_call: TRBJ2-7
cdr3_aa: CASSLRQGREQYF
cdr3_nt: TGTGCCAGCAGCCTAAGACAGGGGCGCGAGCAGTACTTC

cdr3_length: 12
clone_size: many
v_call: TRBV25-1
d_call: -
j_call: TRBJ1-1
cdr3_aa: CAREDRNTEAFF
cdr3_nt: TGTGCCAGAGAGGACCGGAACACTGAAGCTTTCTTT

cdr3_length: 15
clone_size: -
v_call: TRBV9
d_call: -
j_call: TRBJ1-4
cdr3_aa: CASSVEIGTNEKLFF
cdr3_nt: TGTGCCAGCAGCGTAGAGATAGGAACTAATGAAAAACTGTTTTTT

cdr3_length: 14
clone_size: few
v_call: TRBV28
d_call: -
j_call: TRBJ2-1
cdr3_aa: CASSRRETYNEQFF
cdr3_nt: TGTGCCAGCAGTCGCAGGGAGACCTACAATGAGCAGTTCTTC

cdr3_length: 14
clone_size: few
v_call: TRBV6-4
d_call: -
j_call: TRBJ1-6
cdr3_aa: CASSPGAHNSPLHF
cdr3_nt: TGTGCCAGCAGTCCCGGGGCGCATAATTCACCCCTCCACTTT

cdr3_length: 18
clone_size: few
v_call: TRBV6-5
d_call: TRBD2
j_call: TRBJ2-7
cdr3_aa: CASSYSYVASGGPHEQYF
cdr3_nt: TGTGCCAGCAGTTACTCCTACGTGGCTAGCGGGGGTCCCCACGAGCAGTACTTC

cdr3_length: 12
clone_size: many
v_call: TRBV27
d_call: -
j_call: TRBJ1-5
cdr3_aa: CASKSGNQPQHF
cdr3_nt: TGTGCCAGCAAAAGCGGCAATCAGCCCCAGCATTTT

cdr3_length: 15
clone_size: -
v_call: TRBV6-1
d_call: -
j_call: TRBJ1-5
cdr3_aa: CASAIQGHPNQPQHF
cdr3_nt: TGTGCCAGCGCAATCCAGGGACACCCAAATCAGCCCCAGCATTTT

cdr3_length: 16
clone_size: many
v_call: TRBV23-1
d_call: -
j_call: TRBJ1-6
cdr3_aa: CASSPKGGARCSPLHF
cdr3_nt: TGCGCCAGCAGTCCAAAGGGAGGGGCACGGTGTTCACCCCTCCACTTT

cdr3_length: 16
clone_size: many
v_call: TRBV6-6
d_call: -
j_call: TRBJ1-6
cdr3_aa: CASSYSGGTRNSPLHF
cdr3_nt: TGTGCCAGCAGTTACTCTGGGGGCACAAGGAATTCACCCCTCCACTTT

cdr3_length: 13
clone_size: many
v_call: TRBV7-2
d_call: -
j_call: TRBJ1-5
cdr3_aa: CASSLGRERPQHF
cdr3_nt: TGTGCCAGCAGCTTAGGGCGGGAGAGGCCCCAGCATTTT

cdr3_length: 15
clone_size: few
v_call: TRBV6-2/TRBV6-3
d_call: -
j_call: TRBJ2-7
cdr3_aa: CASSYEDSDPYEQYF
cdr3_nt: TGTGCCAGCAGTTACGAGGACAGTGATCCCTACGAGCAGTACTTC